The clone carrying this T cell receptor beta chain was recorded at least ten times. Amplification targeted the TCR beta CDR3 regions, with RNA transcripts as the source material. The first round was an RT-PCR with HTBI primers, and the second round was a multiplex PCR. TCRdb reprocessed the multiplex PCR reads with MiXCR, giving one entry per CDR3 protein. The sample holds 350,000 to 450,000 distinct CDR3 sequences, over 20% seen once. Ineligible for inclusion were patients with other autoimmune diseases, uncontrolled infections, pregnancy or lactation. The sample originates from a study of Graves' ophthalmopathy and Graves' hyperthyroidism. The CDR3 is made up of 14 amino acids. Germline CDR1 KGHDR, CDR2 SFDVKD. The J segment lost 4 bases and the V segment lost 9 bases, leaving 10 bases of the junction unmatched.

The V call is TRBV24-1, the J call TRBJ2-7; 8 positions agree with TRBD1. This clonotype originated in a woman between 18 and 29 years old with stable Graves' hyperthyroidism. Specimen: peripheral blood. The CDR3 sequence: CATPGDRGKYEQYF. The CDR3 nucleotides are TGTGCCACCCCGGGTGACAGGGGTAAATACGAGCAGTACTTC.